Listed below are T cell receptor beta chains from one sample, sequenced in a study of OX40 agonist ivuxolimab in advanced cancers. TCRdb's copy holds only in-frame clones and misses some; the assay was immunoSEQ multiplex PCR. The sample records roughly 81,000 clones, more than 75% being singletons. The sample was CD4+ or CD8+ T cells sorted from blood, taken in a trial of the OX40 agonist ivuxolimab. These receptors were obtained from an adult with an advanced solid tumor such as melanoma, head and neck, liver or kidney cancer. Each CDR3 is given with its conserved first and last residue. D genes are given only for firm matches. Clone sizes are given selectively: once, few, many, or a class where the clone is expanded.

CASSPGVYNEQFF TGTGCCAGCTCACCGGGGGTTTACAATGAGCAGTTCTTC NA TRBV18 NA TRBJ2-1
CASSPPTGSNYGYTF TGTGCCAGCTCACCACCTACGGGAAGTAACTATGGCTACACCTTC NA TRBV18 NA TRBJ1-2
CASVPLWTLLQIYGYTF TGTGCCAGCGTCCCCCTCTGGACCCTCTTACAAATCTATGGCTACACCTTC NA TRBV7-9 NA TRBJ1-2
CASSRLARSSGNTIYF TGTGCCAGCAGCCGCCTCGCACGGAGCTCTGGAAACACCATATATTTT NA TRBV7-9 NA TRBJ1-3
CASSSTSVGGGTQYF TGTGCCAGCAGCTCTACTTCGGTTGGGGGGGGTACGCAGTATTTT TRBD2 TRBV7-8 NA TRBJ2-3
CASSATVANTEAFF TGTGCCAGCAGCGCGACAGTAGCGAACACTGAAGCTTTCTTT NA TRBV9 NA TRBJ1-1
CASSLYGGEAFF TGTGCCAGCAGCTTATACGGGGGCGAAGCTTTCTTT NA TRBV7-2 NA TRBJ1-1
CASSLDIGGNSESIEQYF TGTGCCAGCAGCTTGGATATAGGGGGTAACAGTGAGTCAATCGAGCAGTACTTC NA TRBV5-8 once TRBJ2-7
CAISDKTGNYGYTF TGTGCCATCAGTGATAAGACAGGGAACTATGGCTACACCTTC TRBD1 TRBV10-3 NA TRBJ1-2
CASSWGRAGPVYTF TGTGCCAGCAGCTGGGGGCGGGCAGGGCCCGTCTACACCTTC NA TRBV5-5 NA TRBJ1-2
CASALTGFDNSPLHF TGTGCCAGTGCCCTCACAGGGTTCGATAATTCACCCCTCCACTTT NA TRBV28 once TRBJ1-6
CASSREFYGYTF TGCGCCAGCAGCCGCGAATTCTATGGCTACACCTTC NA TRBV5-1 NA TRBJ1-2
CASSLGVQSAGELFF TGTGCCAGCAGCTTAGGGGTACAGAGTGCCGGGGAGCTGTTTTTT NA TRBV7-7 NA TRBJ2-2
CSVRQGGDQPQHF TGCAGCGTTAGACAGGGTGGTGATCAGCCCCAGCATTTT TRBD1 TRBV29-1 NA TRBJ1-5
CASSLDQPQHF TGTGCCAGCAGCTTGGATCAGCCCCAGCATTTT NA TRBV5-6 NA TRBJ1-5
CASSARQGLGYGYTF TGTGCCAGTAGTGCAAGACAGGGTTTGGGCTATGGCTACACCTTC TRBD1 TRBV19 NA TRBJ1-2
CASSDDNEQFF TGCGCCAGCAGTGACGACAATGAGCAGTTCTTC NA TRBV10-1 NA TRBJ2-1